One and the same sample provided the 14 T cell receptor beta chains below, sequenced in a study of T cell repertoires in cytomegalovirus infection. The antigens these receptors bind are not known. Via MiXCR, TCRdb re-called the reads, giving one row per CDR3 protein. The table includes 830,000 or so distinct CDR3 sequences, around a third detected once. The sequences come from cultured CD8+ T cells from PBMCs, collected from culture after CMV antigen stimulation. The receptors stem from a human donor in good health (CMV status not recorded). Some clones in this sample may be carry-over from other donors' samples.

The chain couples TRBV11-3 to TRBJ2-7; D could derive from TRBD1 or TRBD2 (5 bases each). The CDR3 sequence is 16 residues long. Looked up from germline, CDR1 is SGHNT and CDR2 is YENEEA. The V gene lost 11 bases and the J gene lost 6 bases, with 29 bases spanning the gap. CDR3 residues: CAGRDPTWERPCEQYV. Here the CDR3 DNA reads TGTGCCGGCCGGGACCCTACTTGGGAGAGACCCTGCGAGCAGTACGTC.

This chain uses TRBV19 with TRBJ1-5; D gene uncertain. V was shortened by 3 bases and J by 6 bases, with 9 bases between the two germline ends. CDR1 is LNHDA, CDR2 SQIVND, per germline (reference sequence). CDR3 length: 13 amino acids. Here the CDR3 DNA reads TGTGCCAGTAGTATGTCGGTTGCTCAGCCCCAGCATTTT. Its translation is CASSMSVAQPQHF.

This clonotype was found a few times. The chain links TRBV6-2 or TRBV6-3 to TRBJ2-1; D call uncertain. The germline CDR1 and CDR2 sequences are MNHEY and SVGEGT. The germline V and J ends were trimmed by 6 bases and 0 bases, with 15 bases remaining between them. This CDR3 is 16 amino acids long. CDR3 coding DNA: TGTGCCAGCAGCCCCTTTCTTCCGAGCTCCTACAATGAGCAGTTCTTC. Translation gives CASSPFLPSSYNEQFF.

The sample holds a few counts of this clonotype. The V and J genes are TRBV27 and TRBJ2-2, with D unresolved. Germline CDR1 MNHEY, CDR2 SMNVEV (reference sequence). Deletions cut 0 bases from V and 7 bases from J, with 3 bases between. The CDR3 covers 12 residues. The CDR3 sequence is CASSLSHGELFF. The CDR3 region has the DNA TGTGCCAGCAGTTTATCCCACGGGGAGCTGTTTTTT.

This sequence joins TRBV11-2 and TRBJ2-3; 8 nucleotides line up with TRBD1. Trimming took 3 bases from V and 0 from J; bases not matched to a gene: 8. This CDR3 has 17 amino acids. From germline, CDR1 is SGHAT and CDR2 FQNNGV. CDR3 region: CASSLPDRGSSTDTQYF. The CDR3 DNA follows: TGTGCCAGCAGCTTGCCAGACAGGGGCTCTAGCACAGATACGCAGTATTTT.

This clonotype was observed a few times. The rearrangement joins TRBV27 to TRBJ2-5, with D possibly TRBD1 on 5 matching bases. The CDR3 runs 15 residues. With 5 bases removed from V and 3 bases from J, the gap between germline ends came to 16 bases. Germline assignment: CDR1 MNHEY and CDR2 SMNVEV (reference sequence). The CDR3 here is CASSTNWGREETQYF. In nucleotides, the CDR3 is TGTGCCAGCAGTACTAATTGGGGCAGAGAAGAGACCCAGTACTTC.

The CDR3, as DNA: TGTGCCAGTAGTATAGGAGGTGGCGGGAGTCACAATGAGCAGTTCTTC. Protein product: CASSIGGGGSHNEQFF. This rearrangement joins TRBV19 to TRBJ2-1; 7 nucleotides align to TRBD2. Trimming cost V 1 base and J 5 bases; bases outside gene matches: 8. The CDR3 totals 16 residues. Germline lookup yields CDR1 LNHDA and CDR2 SQIVND (reference sequence).

Written as DNA, the CDR3 is TGTGCCATCGGAGTCAAGCCGAGGATGGAGAACACTGAAGCTTTCTTT. It codes for CAIGVKPRMENTEAFF. The chain uses TRBV10-3 and TRBJ1-1; D gene uncertain. The V end was cut by 8 bases, the J end by 1 base, with 20 bases between. Germline V gene lookup returns CDR1 ENHRY and CDR2 SYGVKD. The CDR3 covers 16 residues.

The V and J genes are TRBV7-6 and TRBJ2-2, with unresolved D. Germline lookup yields CDR1 SGHVS and CDR2 FNYEAQ. Trimming removed 3 bases from V and 1 base from J, with 18 bases in between. There are 18 residues in the CDR3. This CDR3 reads CASSFSPEGPENTGELFF. The CDR3 coding sequence is TGTGCCAGCAGCTTTTCCCCTGAAGGGCCGGAGAACACCGGGGAGCTGTTTTTT. Combining the CDR3 with reference TRBV7-6 and TRBJ2-2 gives the whole variable domain GAGVSQSPRYKVTKRGQDVALRCDPISGHVSLYWYRQALGQGPEFLTYFNYEAQQDKSGLPNDRFSAERPEGSISTLTIQRTEQRDSAMYRCASSFSPEGPENTGELFFGEGSRLTVL.

On this clonotype itself: This may arise from a read error, as a much more abundant clone is one base away. The CDR3 reads CASSRTPLVYGYTF. In DNA form, the CDR3 reads TGTGCCAGCAGTAGGACACCGCTAGTCTATGGCTACACCTTC. This chain links TRBV12-3 or TRBV12-4 with TRBJ1-2, with TRBD1 as a possible D gene (5 bases). The CDR3 is 14 amino acids. V dropped 5 bases and J dropped 4 bases, with 14 bases sitting between them.

Here the CDR3 reads CASSLVGTGSYNEQFF. CDR3 in DNA: TGTGCCAGCAGCTTAGTCGGGACAGGGTCCTACAATGAGCAGTTCTTC. This rearrangement joins TRBV13 to TRBJ2-1; 9 positions match TRBD1. From germline, CDR1 is PRHDT and CDR2 FYEKMQ (reference sequence). V lost 1 base, J lost 1 base, and 2 bases stayed unmatched. The CDR3 is 16 residues long.

Comments on this clonotype: One end of the junction does not line up with germline, which may come from a read error. V is TRBV7-6 and J is TRBJ1-1, with D unclear. Germline V CDR1 and CDR2: SGHVS, FNYEAQ. The CDR3 sequence is 13 residues long. The CDR3 protein is CVSSLEAFTEAFF. For the CDR3, the DNA is TGTGTCAGCAGCTTAGAGGCCTTCACTGAAGCTTTCTTT.

V is TRBV27 and J is TRBJ2-7; D could derive from TRBD1 or TRBD2 (5 bases each). The germline CDR1 and CDR2 sequences are MNHEY and SMNVEV (reference sequence). V lost 3 bases to trimming and J lost 3 bases, with 15 bases between them. The CDR3 spans 15 residues. CDR3 region: CASSLRGNGLYEQYV. DNA of the CDR3: TGTGCCAGCAGTTTGAGGGGAAACGGGCTCTACGAGCAGTACGTC.

V gene TRBV6-2 or TRBV6-3 combines with J gene TRBJ1-5, with a possible D match to TRBD1 (5 bases). The germline V gene has CDR1 MNHEY and CDR2 SVGEGT. This CDR3 is built from 14 residues. V was cut by 8 bases and J by 1 base, with 12 bases left in between. The DNA for the CDR3 is TGTGCCAGCGACCTCCGGGACAGCAATCAGCCCCAGCATTTT. This sequence encodes CASDLRDSNQPQHF.